The rows below give T cell receptor beta chains drawn from one sample of a study of beta chain features in type 1 diabetes. Assay: immunoSEQ multiplex PCR; the TCRdb copy retains only in-frame clones and omits some. The sample carries some 700,000 clones, 13% recorded once. Sequencing was carried out using naive CD4+ T cells from blood. Receptors originate from a man between 18 and 35 years old with type 1 diabetes. CDR3s include the opening cysteine and the closing phenylalanine or tryptophan. The D gene is left open where the match is weak. Only part of the rows carry a size: once, few, many, or a class if the clone is expanded.

>NA|TRBV2|NA|TRBJ1-6
TGTGCCACCCCGGGTGGGGGTTCACCCCTCCACTTT
CATPGGGSPLHF
>NA|TRBV29-1|few|TRBJ1-1
TGCAGCGTTGAAGGACGAATGAACACTGAAGCTTTCTTT
CSVEGRMNTEAFF
>TRBD2|TRBV4-2|NA|TRBJ2-3
TGTGCCAGCAGCCAAGAAGGAGGCGGGGGGCCCACAGATACGCAGTATTTT
CASSQEGGGGPTDTQYF
>TRBD1|TRBV30|NA|TRBJ1-2
TGTGCCTGGAGTGGAGGGGGCAAGAACTATGGCTACACCTTC
CAWSGGGKNYGYTF
>NA|TRBV4-1|NA|TRBJ2-5
TGCGCCAGCAGCCCCAGACGGGGCGCCCAAGAGACCCAGTACTTC
CASSPRRGAQETQYF
>NA|TRBV9|few|TRBJ2-7
TGTGCCAGCAGCGTAGATCCAGCGGGTACCTACGAGCAGTACTTC
CASSVDPAGTYEQYF
>NA|TRBV27|NA|TRBJ1-1
TGTGCCAGCAGTTTAGGCCCTGGTCGCTACCAAGACACTGAAGCTTTCTTT
CASSLGPGRYQDTEAFF
>TRBD1|TRBV9|NA|TRBJ1-2
TGTGCCAGCAGCGTAGATGGACAGGCTAACTATGGCTACACCTTC
CASSVDGQANYGYTF
>NA|TRBV5-6|NA|TRBJ2-4
TGTGCCAGCAGCTTGTGGGGAGGCAAAAACATTCAGTACTTC
CASSLWGGKNIQYF
>TRBD1|TRBV14|few|TRBJ2-7
TGTGCCAGCAGAGGGGGACAGTCGAACTCCTACGAGCAGTACTTC
CASRGGQSNSYEQYF
>NA|TRBV28|few|TRBJ2-5
TGTGCCAGCAGTCGCCCCTCGGACCCCTGGGCCCAGTACTTC
CASSRPSDPWAQYF
>TRBD1|TRBV30|NA|TRBJ1-3
TGTGCCTGGAGTGTACAGGGGGGGACTCCAGGAAACACCATATATTTT
CAWSVQGGTPGNTIYF
>NA|TRBV2|NA|TRBJ2-3
TGTGCCAGCGGGGGACTGGCCCTCCGGGATACGCAGTATTTT
CASGGLALRDTQYF
>TRBD1|TRBV29-1|few|TRBJ1-5
TGCAGCGTTCGGCAGGGGGTAAATCAGCCCCAGCATTTT
CSVRQGVNQPQHF
>NA|TRBV7-9|few|TRBJ2-2
TGTGCCAGCATCGATACAGGAACCCCCGGGGAGCTGTTTTTT
CASIDTGTPGELFF
>TRBD1|TRBV7-9|few|TRBJ2-4
TGTGCCAGCAGCTTCGGGACAGACCAAAACATTCAGTACTTC
CASSFGTDQNIQYF
>NA|TRBV2|few|TRBJ2-1
TGTGCCAGCAGTGAGGGCGTCAATGAGCAGTTCTTC
CASSEGVNEQFF
>NA|TRBV2|NA|TRBJ1-3
TGTGCCAGCACGCTGTCCGGTCTCGGGTATTTT
CASTLSGLGYF
>TRBD2|TRBV7-3|NA|TRBJ2-1
TGTGCCAGCAGCGGGAGCGGGGCGTCAAATGAGCAGTTCTTC
CASSGSGASNEQFF
>NA|TRBV28|NA|TRBJ2-7
TGTGCCAGCAGTTTAATGGATGGCTCCTACGAGCAGTACTTC
CASSLMDGSYEQYF
>TRBD1|TRBV25-1|few|TRBJ1-6
TGTGCCAGCAGTGAATCAGGGGGGGCGTATAATTCACCCCTCCACTTT
CASSESGGAYNSPLHF